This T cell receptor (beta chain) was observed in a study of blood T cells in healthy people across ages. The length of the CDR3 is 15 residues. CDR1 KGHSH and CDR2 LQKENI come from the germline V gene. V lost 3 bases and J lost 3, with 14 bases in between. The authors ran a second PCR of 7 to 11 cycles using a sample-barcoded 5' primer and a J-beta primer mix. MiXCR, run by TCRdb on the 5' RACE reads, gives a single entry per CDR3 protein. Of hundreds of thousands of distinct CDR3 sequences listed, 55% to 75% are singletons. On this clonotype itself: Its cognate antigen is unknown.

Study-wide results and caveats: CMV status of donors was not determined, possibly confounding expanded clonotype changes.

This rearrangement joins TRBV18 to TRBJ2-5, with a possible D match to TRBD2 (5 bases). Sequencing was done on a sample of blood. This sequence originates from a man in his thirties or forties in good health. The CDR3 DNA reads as TGTGCCAGCTCACCTATAGAGACTACAGAAGAGACCCAGTACTTC. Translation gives CASSPIETTEETQYF. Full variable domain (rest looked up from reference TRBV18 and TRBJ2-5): NAGVMQNPRHLVRRRGQEARLRCSPMKGHSHVYWYRQLPEEGLKFMVYLQKENIIDESGMPKERFSAEFPKEGPSILRIQQVVRGDSAAYFCASSPIETTEETQYFGPGTRLLVL.